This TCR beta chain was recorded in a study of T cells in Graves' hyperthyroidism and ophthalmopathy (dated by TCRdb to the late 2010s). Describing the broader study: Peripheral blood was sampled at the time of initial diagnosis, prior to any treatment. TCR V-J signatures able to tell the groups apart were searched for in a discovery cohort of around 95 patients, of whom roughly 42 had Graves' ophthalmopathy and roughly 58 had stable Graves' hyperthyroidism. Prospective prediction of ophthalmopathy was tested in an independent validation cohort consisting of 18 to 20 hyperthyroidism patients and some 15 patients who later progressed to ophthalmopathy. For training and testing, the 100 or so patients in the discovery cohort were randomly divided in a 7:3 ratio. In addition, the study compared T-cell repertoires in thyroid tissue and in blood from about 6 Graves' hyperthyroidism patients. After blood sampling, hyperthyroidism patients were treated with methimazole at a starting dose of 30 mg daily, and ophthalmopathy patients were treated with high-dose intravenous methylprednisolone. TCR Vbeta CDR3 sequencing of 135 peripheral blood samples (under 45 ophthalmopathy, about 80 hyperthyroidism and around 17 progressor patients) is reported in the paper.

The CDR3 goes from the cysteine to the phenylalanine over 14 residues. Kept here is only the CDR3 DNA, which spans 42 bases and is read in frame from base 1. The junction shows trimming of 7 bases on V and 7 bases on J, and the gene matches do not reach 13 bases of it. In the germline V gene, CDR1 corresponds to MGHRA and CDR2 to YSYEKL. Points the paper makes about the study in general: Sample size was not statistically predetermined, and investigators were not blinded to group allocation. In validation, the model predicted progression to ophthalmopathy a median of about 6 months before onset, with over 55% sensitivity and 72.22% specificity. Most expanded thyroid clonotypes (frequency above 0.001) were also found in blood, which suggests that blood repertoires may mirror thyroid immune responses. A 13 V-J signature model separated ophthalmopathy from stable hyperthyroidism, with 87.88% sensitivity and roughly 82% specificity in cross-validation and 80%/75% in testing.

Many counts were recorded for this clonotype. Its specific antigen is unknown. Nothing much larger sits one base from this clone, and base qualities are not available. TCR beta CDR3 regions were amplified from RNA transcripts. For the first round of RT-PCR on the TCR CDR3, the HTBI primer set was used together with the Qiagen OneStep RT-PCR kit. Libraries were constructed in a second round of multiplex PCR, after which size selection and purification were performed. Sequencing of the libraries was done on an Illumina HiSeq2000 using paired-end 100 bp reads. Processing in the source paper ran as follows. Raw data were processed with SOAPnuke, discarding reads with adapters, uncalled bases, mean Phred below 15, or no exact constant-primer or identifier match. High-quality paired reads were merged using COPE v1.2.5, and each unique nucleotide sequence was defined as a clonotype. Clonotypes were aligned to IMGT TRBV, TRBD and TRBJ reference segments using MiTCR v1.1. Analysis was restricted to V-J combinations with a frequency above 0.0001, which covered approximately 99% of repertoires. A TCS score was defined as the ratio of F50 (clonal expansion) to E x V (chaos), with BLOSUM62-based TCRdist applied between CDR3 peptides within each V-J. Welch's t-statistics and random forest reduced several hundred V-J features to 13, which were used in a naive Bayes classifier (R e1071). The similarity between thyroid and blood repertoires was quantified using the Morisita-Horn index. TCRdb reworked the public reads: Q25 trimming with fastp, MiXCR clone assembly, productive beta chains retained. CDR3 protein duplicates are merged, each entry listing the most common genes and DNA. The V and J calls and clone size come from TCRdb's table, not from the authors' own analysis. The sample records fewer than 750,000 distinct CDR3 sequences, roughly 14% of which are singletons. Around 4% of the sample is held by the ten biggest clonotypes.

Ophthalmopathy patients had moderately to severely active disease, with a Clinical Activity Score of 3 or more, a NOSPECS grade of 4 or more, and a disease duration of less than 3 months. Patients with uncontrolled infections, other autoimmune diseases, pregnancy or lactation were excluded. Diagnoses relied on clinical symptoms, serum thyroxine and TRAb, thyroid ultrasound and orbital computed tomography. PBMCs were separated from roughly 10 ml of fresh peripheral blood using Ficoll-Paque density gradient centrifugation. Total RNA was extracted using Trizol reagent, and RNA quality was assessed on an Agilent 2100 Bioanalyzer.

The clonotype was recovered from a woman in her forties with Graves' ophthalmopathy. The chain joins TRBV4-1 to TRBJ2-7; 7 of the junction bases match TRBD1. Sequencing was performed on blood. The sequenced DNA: TGCGCCAGCACACGGACAGGTGACCTACGAGAGCAGTACTTC. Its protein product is CASTRTGDLREQYF.